This TCR beta chain was captured by sequencing in a study of OX40 agonist ivuxolimab in advanced cancers. Study background: The dose-escalation cohort had hepatocellular carcinoma, melanoma, renal cell or head and neck cancer.

The sample holds one count of this clone. The table came from immunoSEQ multiplex PCR; TCRdb's copy has only in-frame clones and leaves some out. The data contain approximately 38,000 clones, roughly 85% of them seen just once; the ten biggest clones take up 21%. The sample in question was CD4+ or CD8+ T cells sorted from blood, obtained in a trial of the OX40 agonist ivuxolimab. The source of this sequence is an adult with an advanced solid tumor such as melanoma, head and neck, liver or kidney cancer.

The CDR3 protein is CASRRGQASSYEQYF. The DNA of the CDR3 is TGTGCCAGCAGGAGGGGGCAGGCGAGCTCCTACGAGCAGTACTTC. The V gene is TRBV6-1, the J gene TRBJ2-7; 7 bases map to TRBD1. The V gene end was trimmed by 6 bases and the J gene end by 0 bases; junction bases not matched to a gene: 8. CDR3 length equals 15 residues. The germline gives CDR1 MNHNS, CDR2 SASEGT.